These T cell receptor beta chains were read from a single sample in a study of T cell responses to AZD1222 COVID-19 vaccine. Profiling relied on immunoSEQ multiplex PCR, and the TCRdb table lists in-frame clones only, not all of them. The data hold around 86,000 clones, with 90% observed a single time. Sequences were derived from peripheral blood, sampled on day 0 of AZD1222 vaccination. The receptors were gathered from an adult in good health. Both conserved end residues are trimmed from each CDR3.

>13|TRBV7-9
ASSLAGLLNEKLF
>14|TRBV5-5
ASSLLGGTNTGELF
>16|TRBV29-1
SVEDPVRTGFSGNTIY
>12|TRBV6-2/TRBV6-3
ASTPTGGHQPQH
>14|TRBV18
ASSPAELGVNTEAF
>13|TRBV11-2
ASSLGLAGGREQF
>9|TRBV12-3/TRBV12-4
ASSPSSAQY
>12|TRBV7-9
ASSLGLAGGEQF
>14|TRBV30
AWSVPSGTLNTEAF
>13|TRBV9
ASSTTGTGASPLH
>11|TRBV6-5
ASERAGTYEQY
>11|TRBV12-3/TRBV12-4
ASSSGQGEGYT
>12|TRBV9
ASSVVWGMTVLT
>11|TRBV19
ASSLHRGTEAF
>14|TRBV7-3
ASSLGTGTSAGELF
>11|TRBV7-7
ASSDADYNEQF
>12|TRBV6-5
ASSYSRARGPQH
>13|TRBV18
ASSPGQGHGNTIY
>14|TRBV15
ATSRDWDFSGNTIY
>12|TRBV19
ASTRGLHTDTQY
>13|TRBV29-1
SVAGSGQRNTEAF
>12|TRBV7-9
ASSLEEDSWEAF
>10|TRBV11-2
ASSFGQETQY
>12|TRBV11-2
ASSLEQGPYGYT
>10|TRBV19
ASSMRNTEAF
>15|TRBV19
ASSILMSEGAFDGYT
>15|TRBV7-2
ASSPRTTGTPMYGYT
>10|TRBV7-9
ASSLQGYEQY
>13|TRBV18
ASSPLMDSLGEQY
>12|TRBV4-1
ASSHLQGGYEQY
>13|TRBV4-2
ASSQGHARQETQY
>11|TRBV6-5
ASSLQGNTEAF
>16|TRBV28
ASSLTGLAGVKGETQY
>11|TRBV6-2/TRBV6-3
ASSYSGGKTQY
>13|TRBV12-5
ASGSYGTADTEAF
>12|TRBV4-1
ASSPGQVNEKLF
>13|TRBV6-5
ASSYSGTSGAEQF
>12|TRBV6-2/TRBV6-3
ASRPRGRGLEAF
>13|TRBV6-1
ASSEGRRATKSLH
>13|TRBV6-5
ASSCGTSSSYEQY
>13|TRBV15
ATSPRQGPSEKLF
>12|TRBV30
AWSFTGADEKLF
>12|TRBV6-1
ASSEQRGNYEQY
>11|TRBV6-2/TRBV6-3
ASSYIGNQPQH
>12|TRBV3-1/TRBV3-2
ASSEDGPNEKLF
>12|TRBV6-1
ASSETGGSYEQY
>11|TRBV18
ASSQGENTEAF
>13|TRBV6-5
ASSRASGSSYEQY
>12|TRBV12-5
ASGPGLATDTQY
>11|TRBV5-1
ATASDGLGKSF